The 32 T cell receptor beta chains in this list originate from one sample, sequenced in a study of shared clonotypes between healthy human individuals. TCRdb's table, derived via immunoSEQ multiplex PCR, lists solely in-frame clones and lacks some. The sample contains some 2,000,000 clones, less than 95% of which appear only once. CD8 cells classed as naive were CD45RO-negative and positively selected for CCR7, excluding terminally differentiated effector memory CD45RA+ cells. The sequenced sample consisted of naive CD8+ T cells sorted from blood. The receptors stem from a man aged 18 to 30 in good health.

The J gene is TRBJ2-7, the V gene TRBV18, with D possibly matching TRBD1 (6 bases). This CDR3 is 15 amino acids long. The V gene's germline CDR1 is KGHSH and CDR2 LQKENI. V was trimmed by 0 bases and J by 6 bases, leaving 15 bases between them. CDR3 sequence reads: CASSPPEAGVFEQYF. The CDR3 coding sequence is TGTGCCAGCTCACCACCGGAGGCAGGGGTCTTCGAGCAGTACTTC.

The chain's CDR3 is CSVESTGVVGELFF. For the CDR3, the DNA is TGCAGCGTTGAATCTACAGGGGTGGTCGGGGAGCTGTTTTTT. The V and J genes are TRBV29-1 and TRBJ2-2, with TRBD1 identical over 7 bases. The germline gives CDR1 SQVTM, CDR2 ANQGSEA. Trimming at V came to 2 bases and at J to 7 bases, leaving 7 bases not matched to a gene. The CDR3 loop spans 14 amino acids.

The chain uses TRBV27 and TRBJ2-5, with unresolved D. The CDR3 sequence is 13 residues long. V lost 2 bases, J lost 2 bases, and 6 bases lay in between. From germline, CDR1 is MNHEY and CDR2 SMNVEV (reference sequence). DNA for the CDR3: TGTGCCAGCAGTTTACTACATCAAGAGACCCAGTACTTC. It translates to CASSLLHQETQYF.

This sequence joins TRBV5-6 and TRBJ1-1; perhaps TRBD1 as D (5 bases). The CDR3 contains 15 residues. Germline assignment: CDR1 SGHDT and CDR2 YYEEEE. V was cut by 0 bases and J by 0 bases, with 9 bases left in between. The CDR3, as DNA: TGTGCCAGCAGCTTGGAAGGGGTTATGAACACTGAAGCTTTCTTT. It codes for CASSLEGVMNTEAFF.

The chain joins TRBV13 to TRBJ2-1, with 13 bases lining up with TRBD2. The ends lost 5 bases at V and 9 bases at J; junction bases unmatched: 4. In germline, CDR1 is PRHDT, CDR2 FYEKMQ (reference sequence). The CDR3 covers 14 residues. The CDR3 protein is CASSLTSGRSEQFF. The DNA for the CDR3 is TGTGCCAGCAGCCTGACTAGCGGGAGGAGTGAGCAGTTCTTC.

The rearrangement uses TRBV5-6 and TRBJ1-2; no definite D call. Trimming pared 4 bases from V and 3 bases from J, leaving 16 bases between. Germline CDR1 reads SGHDT; CDR2 reads YYEEEE. CDR3 length: 15 amino acids. CDR3 loop: CASSLYRQSHYGYTF. Here the CDR3 DNA reads TGTGCCAGCAGCCTGTACCGGCAATCGCACTATGGCTACACCTTC. Using reference TRBV5-6 and TRBJ1-2 for the parts outside the CDR3, the full variable domain is DAGVTQSPTHLIKTRGQQVTLRCSPKSGHDTVSWYQQALGQGPQFIFQYYEEEERQRGNFPDRFSGHQFPNYSSELNVNALLLGDSALYLCASSLYRQSHYGYTFGSGTRLTVV.

The V call is TRBV4-1, the J call TRBJ2-7; the D gene is possibly TRBD1 (5 bases). There are 13 residues in the CDR3. V was trimmed by 1 base and J by 4 bases, leaving 8 bases between them. Germline V lookup: CDR1 MGHRA, CDR2 YSYEKL. CDR3 nucleotide sequence: TGCGCCAGCAGCCAAGGACAGCAATACGAGCAGTACTTC. This sequence encodes CASSQGQQYEQYF.

CDR3 DNA: TGTGCCTGGAGTGTATTCACTGAAGCTTTCTTT. This sequence encodes CAWSVFTEAFF. V gene TRBV30 combines with J gene TRBJ1-1; D gene unclear. Germline V gene data show CDR1 as GTSNPN and CDR2 as SVGIG (reference sequence). The CDR3 covers 11 residues. The V and J ends lost 0 bases and 4 bases respectively, with 3 bases between them.

This rearrangement joins TRBV4-1 to TRBJ2-5; 8 bases are a match to TRBD2. This CDR3 comprises 15 residues. Germline V CDR1 and CDR2: MGHRA, YSYEKL. Unmatched junction bases numbered 4, after V lost 1 base and J lost 3 bases. CDR3 in amino acids: CASSQGGLEKETQYF. CDR3 nucleotide sequence: TGCGCCAGCAGCCAAGGGGGACTAGAGAAAGAGACCCAGTACTTC.

This clone was recorded a few times. The chain uses TRBV11-2 and TRBJ2-7; 11 bases agree with TRBD2. J gave up 3 bases and V 4 bases, and 5 bases lay outside the gene matches. CDR3 length equals 15 residues. Germline CDR1 is SGHAT and CDR2 is FQNNGV. CDR3 protein: CASSSLAGVVYEQYF. CDR3 nucleotide sequence: TGTGCCAGCAGCTCACTAGCGGGAGTCGTCTACGAGCAGTACTTC.

The V and J genes are TRBV9 and TRBJ2-1; D is perhaps TRBD2 (5 bases). Germline V gene sequence: CDR1 SGDLS, CDR2 YYNGEE. This CDR3 contains 15 residues. The germline V and J ends were trimmed by 3 bases and 4 bases, with 14 bases remaining between them. CDR3 coding DNA: TGTGCCAGCAGCGAGACACGAGGGTCGTACAATGAGCAGTTCTTC. Translating gives CASSETRGSYNEQFF.

The V call is TRBV7-6, the J call TRBJ2-7, with D maybe TRBD1 (6 bases). The germline V gene encodes CDR1 SGHVS and CDR2 FNYEAQ. The CDR3 sequence is 17 residues long. V was clipped by 1 base and J by 0 bases, with 16 bases between them. Written as DNA, the CDR3 is TGTGCCAGCAGCTTAGAAGTCGAGGACAGCGGCTCCTACGAGCAGTACTTC. This encodes CASSLEVEDSGSYEQYF.

The genes are TRBV11-2 and TRBJ2-7, with D unresolved. CDR1 and CDR2 from the germline V gene are SGHAT and FQNNGV. Trimming took 1 base from V and 3 from J, leaving 13 bases between them. There are 15 residues in the CDR3. The CDR3 spells CASSLGPGPRYEQYF. DNA of the CDR3: TGTGCCAGCAGCTTAGGACCGGGTCCTCGCTACGAGCAGTACTTC.

This clone was seen just once. V gene TRBV29-1 combines with J gene TRBJ1-1; D possibly corresponds to TRBD1 (5 bases). V was pared by 4 bases and J by 11 bases, with 11 bases between. CDR3 length: 10 residues. Germline CDR1 is SQVTM and CDR2 is ANQGSEA. The CDR3 loop reads CSVVKGWAFF. For the CDR3, the DNA is TGCAGCGTTGTAAAGGGGTGGGCTTTCTTT.

The chain carries TRBV6-5 and TRBJ1-2; D is possibly TRBD1 (6 bases). Trimming removed 2 bases at V and 8 bases at J, with 12 bases between. This CDR3 comprises 13 residues. Germline V gene sequence: CDR1 MNHEY, CDR2 SVGAGI. CDR3 DNA: TGTGCCAGCAGTTACGTATCAGGGGACGGCTACACCTTC. Encoded protein: CASSYVSGDGYTF.

This clone appeared a few times. The V and J genes are TRBV5-5 and TRBJ1-6; 7 bases are shared with TRBD1. Trimming took 4 bases from V and 9 from J; bases not matched to a gene: 19. The CDR3 is 18 amino acids. CDR1 is SGHKS and CDR2 is YYEKEE in the germline V gene (reference sequence). The CDR3 spells CASSATKPQGLVGSPLHF. DNA of the CDR3: TGTGCCAGCAGCGCTACAAAGCCACAGGGGTTAGTAGGTTCACCCCTCCACTTT.

The chain couples TRBV4-1 to TRBJ2-3; D not resolved. The germline V gene encodes CDR1 MGHRA and CDR2 YSYEKL. This CDR3 contains 14 residues. Between the trimmed V and J ends, which lost 7 bases and 2 bases, there was a span of 13 bases. CDR3 loop: CASTLSPHTDTQYF. DNA of the CDR3: TGCGCCAGCACCCTAAGTCCGCACACAGATACGCAGTATTTT.

This clone was seen a few times. This CDR3 is also generated by other DNA sequences in the sample. This chain uses TRBV5-1 with TRBJ1-1; no firm D call. Germline CDR1 SGHRS, CDR2 YFSETQ. The V and J ends lost 7 bases and 1 base respectively, with 8 bases between them. The CDR3 covers 12 residues. CDR3 loop: CASGQGNTEAFF. For the CDR3, the DNA is TGCGCCAGCGGCCAAGGGAACACTGAAGCTTTCTTT.

The chain carries TRBV30 and TRBJ1-3, with D uncertain. This CDR3 is 15 amino acids long. The V end lost 5 bases, the J end lost 0 bases, and 14 bases lay between the germline ends. Germline CDR1 GTSNPN, CDR2 SVGIG (reference sequence). The CDR3 nucleotides are TGTGCCTGGGCAACTGGGGAAGTCTCTGGAAACACCATATATTTT. Translated, it gives CAWATGEVSGNTIYF. The whole variable domain, remainder taken from reference TRBV30 and TRBJ1-3, is SQTIHQWPATLVQPVGSPLSLECTVEGTSNPNLYWYRQAAGRGLQLLFYSVGIGQISSEVPQNLSASRPQDRQFILSSKKLLLSDSGFYLCAWATGEVSGNTIYFGEGSWLTVV.

V and J are TRBV6-1 and TRBJ2-7; TRBD1 matches 8 bases. CDR1 is MNHNS and CDR2 is SASEGT in the germline V gene. This CDR3 contains 14 residues. Trimming at V came to 7 bases and at J to 2 bases, leaving 7 bases not matched to a gene. CDR3 sequence: CASITDRDPYEQYF. The CDR3 nucleotides read TGTGCCAGCATTACGGACAGGGATCCCTACGAGCAGTACTTC.

The rearrangement joins TRBV28 to TRBJ2-3, with unresolved D. Trimming removed 2 bases from V and 4 bases from J, with 7 bases in between. Germline V gives CDR1 MDHEN, CDR2 SYDVKM. The CDR3 runs to 13 residues. In DNA form, the CDR3 reads TGTGCCAGCAGTTTAGGGGAATCAGATACGCAGTATTTT. Translating gives CASSLGESDTQYF.

This chain connects TRBV5-1 to TRBJ2-2, with D possibly being TRBD1 or TRBD2 (6 bases each). Deletions cut 7 bases from V and 2 bases from J, with 15 bases between. Germline assignment: CDR1 SGHRS and CDR2 YFSETQ. The CDR3 is 15 amino acids. DNA for the CDR3: TGCGCCAGCTACGGGGGCGAAGCTAACACCGGGGAGCTGTTTTTT. It yields the protein CASYGGEANTGELFF.

This clone has just one count. This chain connects TRBV16 to TRBJ1-1; D is undetermined. This CDR3 has 16 residues. V shed 0 bases and J shed 1 base, with 12 bases lying between them. Per the germline V gene, CDR1 is KGHSY and CDR2 is FQNENV. In DNA, the CDR3 is TGTGCCAGCAGCCAATCCAGAGGCGAGGAGAACACTGAAGCTTTCTTT. Translated, it gives CASSQSRGEENTEAFF.

As DNA, the CDR3 is TGTGCCAGCAGTGAGACAGGGACCCACGAGCAGTACTTC. It encodes CASSETGTHEQYF. The chain combines TRBV6-1 with TRBJ2-7, with 7 bases lining up with TRBD1. V lost 3 bases to trimming and J lost 5 bases; unmatched junction nucleotides: 4. Germline V gene lookup returns CDR1 MNHNS and CDR2 SASEGT. The CDR3 sequence is 13 residues long.

Turning to this clone: In the same sample, other DNA sequences code for this CDR3. The V and J genes are TRBV13 and TRBJ1-1; D is unresolved. This CDR3 region has 13 residues. Deletions cut 5 bases from V and 0 bases from J, with 7 bases between. CDR1 is PRHDT, CDR2 FYEKMQ, per germline (reference sequence). CDR3 sequence (DNA): TGTGCCAGCAGCCTTGGAATGAACACTGAAGCTTTCTTT. Protein sequence: CASSLGMNTEAFF.

The J gene is TRBJ2-1, the V gene TRBV30, with 9 nucleotides matching TRBD1. The CDR3 runs 14 residues. Per germline, CDR1 GTSNPN and CDR2 SVGIG (reference sequence). Trimming took 5 bases from V and 0 from J; bases not matched to a gene: 2. The CDR3 here is CAWVQGASYNEQFF. The CDR3 nucleotides read TGTGCCTGGGTACAGGGGGCCTCCTACAATGAGCAGTTCTTC.

About this clone: Other DNA sequences in this sample translate to the same CDR3. The chain recombines TRBV6-5 with TRBJ2-5; D remains ambiguous. This CDR3 is 12 amino acids long. Between the trimmed V and J ends, which lost 0 bases and 5 bases, there was a span of 4 bases. The germline gives CDR1 MNHEY, CDR2 SVGAGI. The CDR3 spells CASSYSRETQYF. As DNA, the CDR3 is TGTGCCAGCAGTTACTCGAGGGAGACCCAGTACTTC.

The V call is TRBV19, the J call TRBJ1-1; possibly TRBD1 for D (6 bases). This CDR3 comprises 13 residues. Germline-derived CDR1 and CDR2 are LNHDA and SQIVND (reference sequence). Trimming took 8 bases from V and 0 from J, leaving 10 bases between them. The CDR3 nucleotides read TGTGCCAGTCTACAGGGAATGAACACTGAAGCTTTCTTT. This codes for CASLQGMNTEAFF.

The gene calls are TRBV19 and TRBJ1-1; possibly TRBD1 for D (5 bases). Germline assignment: CDR1 LNHDA and CDR2 SQIVND (reference sequence). This CDR3 is 14 amino acids long. Trimming pared 3 bases from V and 0 bases from J, leaving 8 bases between. CDR3 nucleotide sequence: TGTGCCAGTAGTATGGGGGGAGTGAACACTGAAGCTTTCTTT. Its protein product is CASSMGGVNTEAFF.

Concerning this clone itself: The sample contains more than one DNA sequence encoding this CDR3. This chain connects TRBV5-6 to TRBJ1-5, with 8 bases aligning to TRBD1. Per germline, CDR1 SGHDT and CDR2 YYEEEE. CDR3 length: 14 amino acids. Trimming cost V 0 bases and J 6 bases; bases outside gene matches: 2. The chain's CDR3 is CASSLGQGSQPQHF. The DNA of the CDR3 is TGTGCCAGCAGCTTGGGACAGGGGTCTCAGCCCCAGCATTTT.

The V gene is TRBV5-6, the J gene TRBJ1-5, with D tentatively TRBD1 (6 bases). The CDR3 loop spans 15 amino acids. From germline, CDR1 is SGHDT and CDR2 YYEEEE. The V and J ends lost 4 bases and 3 bases respectively, with 14 bases between them. Written as DNA, the CDR3 is TGTGCCAGCAGCCTGGAGGGGGACACCAATCAGCCCCAGCATTTT. It specifies CASSLEGDTNQPQHF.

The rearrangement links TRBV13 to TRBJ2-7, with 10 bases aligning to TRBD2. CDR1 and CDR2 from the germline V gene are PRHDT and FYEKMQ (reference sequence). J lost 5 bases, V lost 5 bases, and 9 bases had no gene match. The CDR3 consists of 15 residues. The CDR3 loop reads CASSLLSGRAHEQYF. In nucleotides, the CDR3 is TGTGCCAGCAGCCTACTAAGCGGGAGGGCCCACGAGCAGTACTTC. Variable domain in full (rest from reference TRBV13 and TRBJ2-7): AAGVIQSPRHLIKEKRETATLKCYPIPRHDTVYWYQQGPGQDPQFLISFYEKMQSDKGSIPDRFSAQQFSDYHSELNMSSLELGDSALYFCASSLLSGRAHEQYFGPGTRLTVT.